This entry lists 27 T cell receptor beta chains sequenced from one sample in a study of blood T cell repertoires in COVID-19. Method: immunoSEQ multiplex PCR; TCRdb's copy keeps in-frame clones and lacks some. The sample yields some 150,000 clones, roughly 77% seen once. Sequenced material: peripheral blood. These receptor sequences come from a man in his sixties with acute or convalescent COVID-19.

The rearrangement uses TRBV19 and TRBJ2-3; a possible D gene is TRBD2 (6 bases). With 5 bases removed from V and 2 bases from J, the gap between germline ends came to 17 bases. This CDR3 is 16 amino acids long. Germline-derived CDR1 and CDR2 are LNHDA and SQIVND (reference sequence). The CDR3 is CASSSGRRATTDTQYF. CDR3 DNA: TGTGCCAGTAGTTCTGGTAGGAGGGCCACCACAGATACGCAGTATTTT. The complete variable domain, with remaining parts taken from reference TRBV19 and TRBJ2-3, reads DGGITQSPKYLFRKEGQNVTLSCEQNLNHDAMYWYRQDPGQGLRLIYYSQIVNDFQKGDIAEGYSVSREKKESFPLTVTSAQKNPTAFYLCASSSGRRATTDTQYFGPGTRLTVL.

This rearrangement joins TRBV6-2 or TRBV6-3 to TRBJ2-7, with D perhaps TRBD2 (5 bases). Germline-derived CDR1 and CDR2 are MNHEY and SVGEGT. This CDR3 spans 17 amino acids. V was trimmed by 2 bases and J by 3 bases, leaving 20 bases between them. This CDR3 is CASSYPSRGRLSYEQYF. CDR3 in DNA: TGTGCCAGCAGTTACCCCTCACGCGGGCGACTCAGCTACGAGCAGTACTTC.

The CDR3 reads CATSEPSQGLKETQYF. CDR3 DNA sequence: TGTGCCACCAGTGAACCATCACAGGGTCTAAAAGAGACCCAGTACTTC. The chain uses TRBV24-1 and TRBJ2-5, with D tentatively TRBD1 (6 bases). V was trimmed by 4 bases and J by 3 bases, leaving 17 bases between them. The CDR3 runs 16 residues. The germline V gene has CDR1 KGHDR and CDR2 SFDVKD.

The rearrangement uses TRBV20-1 and TRBJ1-1; perhaps TRBD1 as D (6 bases). Trimming removed 3 bases from V and 5 bases from J, with 13 bases in between. Germline V gives CDR1 DFQATT, CDR2 SNEGSKA (reference sequence). The CDR3 spans 13 residues. The CDR3 DNA is TGCAGTGCTAGTGGGGGGCAGGGGACTGAAGCTTTCTTT. Protein: CSASGGQGTEAFF.

This clone occurred many times. The chain recombines TRBV10-3 with TRBJ1-1; unclear D gene. The V end lost 2 bases, the J end lost 0 bases, and 4 bases lay between the germline ends. CDR1 is ENHRY and CDR2 is SYGVKD in the germline V gene. The CDR3 length is 13 residues. As DNA, the CDR3 is TGTGCCATCAGTGAGCCCATGAACACTGAAGCTTTCTTT. Amino acid sequence: CAISEPMNTEAFF.

This sequence joins TRBV28 and TRBJ1-2; TRBD1 matches at 8 bases. Germline V lookup: CDR1 MDHEN, CDR2 SYDVKM. Germline trimming cut 5 bases from V and 2 bases from J; bases unmatched to any gene: 1. The CDR3 totals 13 residues. The CDR3 bases are TGTGCCAGCAGTAGGACAGGGAACTATGGCTACACCTTC. This gives the protein CASSRTGNYGYTF.

The chain recombines TRBV20-1 with TRBJ2-4, with D possibly being TRBD1 (7 bases). CDR3 length: 15 residues. V was cut by 3 bases and J by 7 bases, with 19 bases left in between. Germline V gene lookup returns CDR1 DFQATT and CDR2 SNEGSKA (reference sequence). The CDR3 DNA follows: TGCAGTGCTAGTCCCGAGACAGGGAGCGGGAACATTCAGTACTTC. This codes for CSASPETGSGNIQYF.

V and J are TRBV4-2 and TRBJ2-7, with unresolved D. Trimming removed 0 bases at V and 6 bases at J, with 15 bases between. The CDR3 is 15 amino acids. In germline, CDR1 is LGHNA, CDR2 YNFKEQ. The DNA for the CDR3 is TGTGCCAGCAGCCAAGACCTAGGCCCACAAAGCGAGCAGTACTTC. It specifies CASSQDLGPQSEQYF.

The DNA of the CDR3 is TGTGCCAGCAGAATGGGACAGGGCGCTGAAAAACTGTTTTTT. Its translation: CASRMGQGAEKLFF. The rearrangement uses TRBV6-5 and TRBJ1-4; 9 bases fit TRBD1. V lost 6 bases, J lost 7 bases, and 6 bases stayed unmatched. The CDR3 is made up of 14 amino acids. Looked up from germline, CDR1 is MNHEY and CDR2 is SVGAGI.

This clone has a single count. This chain links TRBV7-2 with TRBJ1-1, with 7 bases fitting TRBD1. Trimming took 3 bases from V and 4 from J; bases not matched to a gene: 5. Germline V gives CDR1 SGHTA, CDR2 FQGNSA. The CDR3 length is 14 residues. CDR3 sequence: CASSFRGYGTEAFF. The CDR3 DNA reads as TGTGCCAGCAGCTTCAGGGGGTACGGCACTGAAGCTTTCTTT.

The chain joins TRBV7-8 to TRBJ2-1; 11 bases are a match to TRBD2. The J segment lost 9 bases and the V segment lost 2 bases, leaving 6 bases of the junction unmatched. The CDR3 is 15 residues long. Germline CDR1 reads SGHVS; CDR2 reads FQNEAQ. The CDR3 region is CASSLSSGRAGEQFF. As DNA, the CDR3 is TGTGCCAGCAGCTTAAGTAGCGGGAGGGCTGGTGAGCAGTTCTTC.

This chain links TRBV5-1 with TRBJ2-2; 8 bases line up with TRBD1. V lost 4 bases and J lost 0; bases outside the gene matches: 5. The length of the CDR3 is 16 residues. Germline V gives CDR1 SGHRS, CDR2 YFSETQ. This chain's CDR3 is CASSPGTGTNTGELFF. CDR3 nucleotide sequence: TGCGCCAGCAGCCCAGGGACAGGAACGAACACCGGGGAGCTGTTTTTT.

As DNA, the CDR3 is TGTGCCTGGAGTGGGTACAGCGAAAAACTGTTTTTT. This gives the protein CAWSGYSEKLFF. J is TRBJ1-4 and V is TRBV30; D gene unclear. This CDR3 region has 12 residues. V was shortened by 1 base and J by 8 bases, with 8 bases between the two germline ends. CDR1 is GTSNPN, CDR2 SVGIG, per germline (reference sequence).

This chain connects TRBV19 to TRBJ1-1; no reliable D call. Trimming pared 8 bases from V and 1 base from J, leaving 14 bases between. The CDR3 sequence is 14 residues long. Germline CDR1 reads LNHDA; CDR2 reads SQIVND (reference sequence). The CDR3 nucleotides are TGTGCCAGTTCGAAACAACCCCAGAACACTGAAGCTTTCTTT. This encodes CASSKQPQNTEAFF.

The V call is TRBV6-5, the J call TRBJ2-3; weak D call: TRBD1 (5 bases). Trimming took off 2 bases at V and 4 bases at J, with 7 bases between the two ends. The CDR3 spans 13 residues. Germline values: CDR1 MNHEY, CDR2 SVGAGI. In DNA form, the CDR3 reads TGTGCCAGCAGTTACCAGGGATCAGATACGCAGTATTTT. Translating it yields CASSYQGSDTQYF.

This clone was seen more than once but under ten times. V is TRBV5-8 and J is TRBJ1-1, with 10 positions matching TRBD1. Losses at the gene ends were 0 bases for V and 2 bases for J; bases not matched to a gene: 7. The germline gives CDR1 SGHTS, CDR2 YDEGEE. This CDR3 region has 17 residues. Here the CDR3 reads CASSLEGQGTRNTEAFF. The CDR3 DNA reads TGTGCCAGCAGCTTGGAGGGACAGGGGACAAGAAACACTGAAGCTTTCTTT.

The V gene is TRBV6-5, the J gene TRBJ2-1, with 11 bases identical to TRBD2. The germline V gene encodes CDR1 MNHEY and CDR2 SVGAGI. This CDR3 comprises 15 residues. V gave up 6 bases and J gave up 9 bases; unmatched junction bases: 10. CDR3 coding DNA: TGTGCCAGCAGCCCCACTAGCGGGAGTATGATTGAGCAGTTCTTC. This translates into CASSPTSGSMIEQFF.

V usage is TRBV24-1 and J usage is TRBJ1-2, with a tentative D call TRBD1 (6 bases). The V end lost 0 bases, the J end lost 7 bases, and 8 bases lay between the germline ends. CDR3 length: 13 residues. CDR1 is KGHDR and CDR2 is SFDVKD in the germline V gene. DNA for the CDR3: TGTGCCACCAGTGATTTGTTGGGGGCTGGCTACACCTTC. This encodes CATSDLLGAGYTF.

The chain has TRBV27 and TRBJ1-6, with TRBD1 matching over 7 bases. This CDR3 comprises 14 residues. Germline V gene lookup returns CDR1 MNHEY and CDR2 SMNVEV (reference sequence). V shed 7 bases and J 7 bases; nucleotides not matched to a gene: 7. This CDR3 reads CASKGQPLNSPLHF. The CDR3 DNA sequence: TGTGCCAGCAAGGGACAGCCACTCAATTCACCCCTCCACTTT.

The V and J genes are TRBV19 and TRBJ1-5; no clear D. This CDR3 is built from 15 residues. CDR1 and CDR2 (germline): LNHDA, SQIVND (reference sequence). Deletions cut 4 bases from V and 0 bases from J, with 10 bases between. The chain's CDR3 is CASSRTDYSNQPQHF. In DNA form, the CDR3 reads TGTGCCAGTAGTAGAACAGATTATAGCAATCAGCCCCAGCATTTT.

The chain combines TRBV15 with TRBJ1-2; a possible D gene is TRBD1 (6 bases). The CDR3 loop spans 15 amino acids. CDR1 and CDR2 from the germline V gene are LNHNV and YYDKDF (reference sequence). V shed 0 bases and J shed 3 bases, with 11 bases lying between them. The CDR3: CATSRDSGGHYGYTF. For the CDR3, the DNA is TGTGCCACCAGCAGAGATTCGGGGGGGCACTATGGCTACACCTTC. Looking up the rest from reference TRBV15 and TRBJ1-2 gives the full variable domain: DAMVIQNPRYQVTQFGKPVTLSCSQTLNHNVMYWYQQKSSQAPKLLFHYYDKDFNNEADTPDNFQSRRPNTSFCFLDIRSPGLGDTAMYLCATSRDSGGHYGYTFGSGTRLTVV.

J is TRBJ2-2 and V is TRBV5-6; D might be TRBD2 (6 bases). The V gene's germline CDR1 is SGHDT and CDR2 YYEEEE. This CDR3 is 16 amino acids long. Trimming shortened V by 1 base and J by 7 bases, and 17 bases separated the two germline ends. The CDR3 here is CASSLHQSGLSGELFF. The DNA of the CDR3 is TGTGCCAGCAGCTTGCACCAGAGCGGGTTAAGCGGGGAGCTGTTTTTT.

The chain joins TRBV7-8 to TRBJ2-3; 8 bases align to TRBD2. The germline CDR1 and CDR2 sequences are SGHVS and FQNEAQ. V shed 1 base, J shed 5 bases, and the junction held 5 bases outside the gene matches. CDR3 length: 15 amino acids. The CDR3 DNA reads TGTGCCAGCAGCTTAGACGGGAGGGCCCTAGATACGCAGTATTTT. This codes for CASSLDGRALDTQYF.

The chain employs TRBV27 and TRBJ1-2; 8 bases map to TRBD1. The junction had 16 bases not matched to a gene; V was cut back by 9 bases and J by 4 bases. The CDR3 consists of 16 residues. Germline values: CDR1 MNHEY, CDR2 SMNVEV (reference sequence). The DNA of the CDR3 is TGTGCCAGAAAATCCGCCGGGACAGGACTTCTCTATGGCTACACCTTC. It translates to CARKSAGTGLLYGYTF.

The V call is TRBV18, the J call TRBJ2-7; D might be TRBD1 (6 bases). The CDR3 spans 12 residues. Germline V lookup: CDR1 KGHSH, CDR2 LQKENI. V dropped 5 bases and J dropped 3 bases, with 8 bases sitting between them. CDR3 in DNA: TGTGCCAGCTCAACAGGGAACTACGAGCAGTACTTC. Translation: CASSTGNYEQYF.

This chain joins TRBV30 and TRBJ1-6; D possibly corresponds to TRBD1 (5 bases). Trimming left V 4 bases short and J 3 bases short, with 13 bases between. The CDR3 loop spans 15 amino acids. Germline CDR1 reads GTSNPN; CDR2 reads SVGIG (reference sequence). The CDR3 DNA reads TGTGCCTGGACCCAAAAGGGACTCTATAATTCACCCCTCCACTTT. The encoded protein is CAWTQKGLYNSPLHF.

This chain joins TRBV2 and TRBJ2-5; 10 nucleotides line up with TRBD2. The length of the CDR3 is 16 residues. The ends lost 0 bases at V and 3 bases at J; junction bases unmatched: 4. Germline assignment: CDR1 SNHLY and CDR2 FYNNEI. Here the CDR3 reads CASSEARLAGEETQYF. DNA for the CDR3: TGTGCCAGCAGTGAAGCGAGGCTAGCGGGAGAAGAGACCCAGTACTTC.